This TCR beta chain was observed in a study of beta chain features in type 1 diabetes. Study details: Cell yields, gender and age were similar in healthy donors and patients.

The study, taken as a whole, reports: For patients, the naive, central memory and Treg TCRB repertoires appeared more alike than for healthy donors. Moderate yet significant TCRB CDR3 shortening was seen in Type 1 diabetes patients in all four CD4+ subsets.

TCRB transcripts that were expressed got sequenced, as all of the isolated RNA had been reverse transcribed. The method was immunoSEQ multiplex PCR; TCRdb's version includes in-frame clones alone and lacks a portion of them. The profile shows more than 25,000 clones, 56% of them singletons. In germline, CDR1 is MNHEY, CDR2 SMNVEV (reference sequence). The CDR3 consists of 18 residues. V was cut by 8 bases and J by 14 bases, with 39 bases left in between. Populations isolated by sorting all had purity greater than 95%. About this clone itself: Its specificity is unknown.

This TCR came from a woman aged 18 to 35 with type 1 diabetes. The chain joins TRBV27 to TRBJ1-2, with D hard to call. Sequencing was carried out using Tregs from blood. The CDR3 region has the DNA TGTGCCAGCTTTTCGTCGTATGCCGGCGGAGGGATGGCTACCCGTGGGACCTTC. Its translation is CASFSSYAGGGMATRGTF.